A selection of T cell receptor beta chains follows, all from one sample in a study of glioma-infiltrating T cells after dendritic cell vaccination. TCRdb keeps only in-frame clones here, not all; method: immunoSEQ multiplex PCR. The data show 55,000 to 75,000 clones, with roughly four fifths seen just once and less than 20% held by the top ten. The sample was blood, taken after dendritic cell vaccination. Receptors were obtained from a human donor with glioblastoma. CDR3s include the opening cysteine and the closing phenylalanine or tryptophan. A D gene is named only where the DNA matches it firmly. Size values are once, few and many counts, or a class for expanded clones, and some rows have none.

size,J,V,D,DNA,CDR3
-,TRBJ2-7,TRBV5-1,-,TGCGCCAGCAGCGAGGGAGAGTCCTACGAGCAGTACTTC,CASSEGESYEQYF
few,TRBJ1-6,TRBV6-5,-,TGTGCCAGCAGTTACTCCCCCGACGACACCCTCCACTTT,CASSYSPDDTLHF
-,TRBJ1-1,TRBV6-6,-,TGTGCCAGCAGTTACGGACAGAAATTAAACACTGAAGCTTTCTTT,CASSYGQKLNTEAFF
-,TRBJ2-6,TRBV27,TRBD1,TGTGCCAGCAGTCGACGGACAGGGGGCGACCACTCTGGGGCCAACGTCCTGACTTTC,CASSRRTGGDHSGANVLTF
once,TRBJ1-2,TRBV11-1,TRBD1,TGTGCCAGCAGCACACAAAGGACAGGGGACTATGGCTACACCTTC,CASSTQRTGDYGYTF
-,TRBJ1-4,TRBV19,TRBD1,TGTGCCAGTAGCCAGGGGGCAACTAATGAAAAACTGTTTTTT,CASSQGATNEKLFF
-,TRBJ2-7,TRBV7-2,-,TGTGCCAGCAGCTTAGACTTTGAGGCCCTCGATGAGCAGTACTTC,CASSLDFEALDEQYF
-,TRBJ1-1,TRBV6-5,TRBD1,TGTGCCAGCACCAGGGACAGGGGAAAAACTGAAGCTTTCTTT,CASTRDRGKTEAFF
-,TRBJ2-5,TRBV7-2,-,TGTGCCAGCAGCTTATACAGGGACCAAGAGACCCAGTACTTC,CASSLYRDQETQYF
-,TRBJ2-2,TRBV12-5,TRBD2,TGTGCTAGTGGTTTACAAGCGGGGGGAATCGGGGAGCTGTTTTTT,CASGLQAGGIGELFF
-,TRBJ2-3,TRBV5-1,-,TGCGCCAGCAGCTTGGGGACACCCAGCACAGATACGCAGTATTTT,CASSLGTPSTDTQYF
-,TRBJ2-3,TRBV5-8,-,TGTGCCAGCAGCTTGGTAGGCACAGATACGCAGTATTTT,CASSLVGTDTQYF
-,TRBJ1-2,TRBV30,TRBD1,TGTGCCTGGACCCCGGGGGCAGGGGGAAGCTATGGCTACACCTTC,CAWTPGAGGSYGYTF
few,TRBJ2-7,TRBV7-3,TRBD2,TGTGCCAGCAGCATAGCTAGCGGGGGAGGATACGAGCAGTACTTC,CASSIASGGGYEQYF
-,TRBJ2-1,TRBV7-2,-,TGTGCCAGCAGGATCCTAGCAACTTACAATGAGCAGTTCTTC,CASRILATYNEQFF
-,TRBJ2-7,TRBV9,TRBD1,TGTGCCAGCAGCGAGGGGACAGGTCCGATTCTAGGCGAGCAGTACTTC,CASSEGTGPILGEQYF
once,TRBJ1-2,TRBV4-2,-,TGTGCCAGCAGCCAAGTGGCCGGGTCCGACTATGGCTACACCTTC,CASSQVAGSDYGYTF
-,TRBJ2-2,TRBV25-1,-,TGTGCCAGCAGTGAATATGGGACTGCGAAGGCCGGGGAGCTGTTTTTT,CASSEYGTAKAGELFF
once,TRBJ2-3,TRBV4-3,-,TGCGCCAGCAGCCAAGATTTCCCGCAGTTAGATACGCAGTATTTT,CASSQDFPQLDTQYF
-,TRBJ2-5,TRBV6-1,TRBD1,TGTGCCAGCAGTGAATCAGGGGGCTCTCCGGAGACCCAGTACTTC,CASSESGGSPETQYF
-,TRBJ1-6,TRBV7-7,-,TGTGCTAGCAGCAAAGCGGCTGGAGCCTATAATTCACCCCTCCACTTT,CASSKAAGAYNSPLHF
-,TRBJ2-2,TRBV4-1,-,TGCGCCAGCAGCCAAGGGAGGGCGGACGGGGAGCTGTTTTTT,CASSQGRADGELFF
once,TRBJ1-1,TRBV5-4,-,TGTGCCAGCAGCTTGGGGGTGGCGGGTTACACTGAAGCTTTCTTT,CASSLGVAGYTEAFF
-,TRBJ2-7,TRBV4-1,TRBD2,TGCGCCAGCAGCCACCCTAAGGAGCGGGGGGGCCCAGGGCAGTACTTC,CASSHPKERGGPGQYF
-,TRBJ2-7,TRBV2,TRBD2,TGTGCCAGCAGGGAACGATTGGGCGGCGGGGGGTACGAGCAGTACTTC,CASRERLGGGGYEQYF
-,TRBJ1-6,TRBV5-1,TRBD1,TGCGCCAGCAGCTGGACAGGGGAGAACTACAATAATTCACCCCTCCACTTT,CASSWTGENYNNSPLHF
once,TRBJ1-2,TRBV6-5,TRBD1,TGTGCCAGCAGTTCCCTCCAGGGGGCTTACTATGGCTACACCTTC,CASSSLQGAYYGYTF
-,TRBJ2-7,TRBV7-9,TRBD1,TGTGCCAGCAGCCTTGAATGGACAGGGGAGTACTTC,CASSLEWTGEYF
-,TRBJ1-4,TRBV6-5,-,TGTGCCAGCAGTTACCGAGGGGGAATGGGAAAACTGTTTTTT,CASSYRGGMGKLFF
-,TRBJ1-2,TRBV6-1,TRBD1,TGTGCCAGCACACGCCGGGACAGGGTCTATGGCTACACCTTC,CASTRRDRVYGYTF
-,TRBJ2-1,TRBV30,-,TGTGCCTGGATCAGAGACCCGGGGAATGAGCAGTTCTTC,CAWIRDPGNEQFF
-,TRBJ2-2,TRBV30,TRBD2,TGTGCCTGGAGTAGGGCTAGCGGGGGGTTCGGGGACACCGGGGAGCTGTTTTTT,CAWSRASGGFGDTGELFF
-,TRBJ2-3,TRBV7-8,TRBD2,TGTGCCAGCAGCTCCCAAGCAGGGACTAGACCAGATACGCAGTATTTT,CASSSQAGTRPDTQYF
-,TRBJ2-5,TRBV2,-,TGTGCCAGCAGTGACCCCCTACAAGAGACCCAGTACTTC,CASSDPLQETQYF
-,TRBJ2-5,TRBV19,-,TGTGCCAGTAGTATGTATAGGGGGCAAGAGACCCAGTACTTC,CASSMYRGQETQYF
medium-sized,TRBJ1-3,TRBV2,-,TGTGCCAGCAGTCTACCTTCGGACACCATATATTTT,CASSLPSDTIYF
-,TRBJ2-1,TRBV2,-,TGTGCCAGCAGTTCTCGGACAACGGACAATGAGCAGTTCTTC,CASSSRTTDNEQFF
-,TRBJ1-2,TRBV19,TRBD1,TGTGCCAGTACCGGGACAGACTATGGCTACACCTTC,CASTGTDYGYTF
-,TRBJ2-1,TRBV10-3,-,TGTGCCATCAGAAAGAGGGGGTGGGATGAGCAGTTCTTC,CAIRKRGWDEQFF
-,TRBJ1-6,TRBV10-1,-,TGCGCCAGCAGTGCACAACAGGGAAATTCACCCCTCCACTTT,CASSAQQGNSPLHF
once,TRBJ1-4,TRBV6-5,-,TGTGCCAGCAGTCCGGGTGGTGAAAAACTGTTTTTT,CASSPGGEKLFF
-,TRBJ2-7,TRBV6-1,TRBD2,TGTGCCAGCAGTTCTAGCGGGGGAGGCCACGAGCAGTACTTC,CASSSSGGGHEQYF
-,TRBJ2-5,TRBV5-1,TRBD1,TGCGCCAGCAGCCTCACAGGGGGCGAAGAGACCCAGTACTTC,CASSLTGGEETQYF
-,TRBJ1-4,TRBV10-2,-,TGCGCCAGCAGTGACAGGGGAAGGGTCCCAACTAATGAAAAACTGTTTTTT,CASSDRGRVPTNEKLFF
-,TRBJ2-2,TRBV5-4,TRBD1,TGTGCCAGCAGCGAGACAGGGGGGGACACCGGGGAGCTGTTTTTT,CASSETGGDTGELFF